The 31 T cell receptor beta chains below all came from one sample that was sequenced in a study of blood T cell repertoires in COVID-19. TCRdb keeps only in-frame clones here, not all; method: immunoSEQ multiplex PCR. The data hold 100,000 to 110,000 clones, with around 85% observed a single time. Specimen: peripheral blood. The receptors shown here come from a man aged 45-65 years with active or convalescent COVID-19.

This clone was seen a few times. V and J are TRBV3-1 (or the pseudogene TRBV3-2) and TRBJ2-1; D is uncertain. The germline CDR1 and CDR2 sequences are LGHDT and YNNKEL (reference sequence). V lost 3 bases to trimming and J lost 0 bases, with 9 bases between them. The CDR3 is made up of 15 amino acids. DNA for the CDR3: TGTGCCAGCAGCCAGGTCTCGAGCTCCTACAATGAGCAGTTCTTC. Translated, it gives CASSQVSSSYNEQFF.

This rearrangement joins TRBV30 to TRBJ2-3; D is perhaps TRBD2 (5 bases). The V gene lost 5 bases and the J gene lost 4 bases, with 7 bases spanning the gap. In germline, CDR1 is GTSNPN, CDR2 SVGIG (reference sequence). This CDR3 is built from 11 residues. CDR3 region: CAWQLADTQYF. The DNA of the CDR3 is TGTGCCTGGCAACTAGCAGATACGCAGTATTTT. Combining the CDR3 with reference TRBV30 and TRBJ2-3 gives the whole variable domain SQTIHQWPATLVQPVGSPLSLECTVEGTSNPNLYWYRQAAGRGLQLLFYSVGIGQISSEVPQNLSASRPQDRQFILSSKKLLLSDSGFYLCAWQLADTQYFGPGTRLTVL.

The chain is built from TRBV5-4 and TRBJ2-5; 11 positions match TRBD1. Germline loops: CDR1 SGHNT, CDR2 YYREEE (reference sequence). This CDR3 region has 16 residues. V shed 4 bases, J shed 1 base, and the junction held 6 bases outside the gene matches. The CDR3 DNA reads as TGTGCCAGCAGCGGTCCGGACAGGGGGCTCCAAGAGACCCAGTACTTC. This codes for CASSGPDRGLQETQYF.

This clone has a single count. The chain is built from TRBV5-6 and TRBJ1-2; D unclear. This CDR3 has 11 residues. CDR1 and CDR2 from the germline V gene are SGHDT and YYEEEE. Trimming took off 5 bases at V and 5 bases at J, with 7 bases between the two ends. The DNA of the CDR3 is TGTGCCAGCAGACCGGGTTATGGCTACACCTTC. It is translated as CASRPGYGYTF.

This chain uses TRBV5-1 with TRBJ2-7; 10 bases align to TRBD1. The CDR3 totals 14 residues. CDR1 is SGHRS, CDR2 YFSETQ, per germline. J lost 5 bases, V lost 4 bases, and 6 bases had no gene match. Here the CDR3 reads CASSETGGLDEQYF. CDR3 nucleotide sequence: TGCGCCAGCAGCGAGACAGGGGGCCTGGACGAGCAGTACTTC.

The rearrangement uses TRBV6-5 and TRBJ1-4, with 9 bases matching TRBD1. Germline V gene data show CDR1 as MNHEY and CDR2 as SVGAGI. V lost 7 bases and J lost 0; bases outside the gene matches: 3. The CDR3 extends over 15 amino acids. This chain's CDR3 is CASNRGPATNEKLFF. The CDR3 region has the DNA TGTGCCAGCAACAGGGGGCCAGCAACTAATGAAAAACTGTTTTTT.

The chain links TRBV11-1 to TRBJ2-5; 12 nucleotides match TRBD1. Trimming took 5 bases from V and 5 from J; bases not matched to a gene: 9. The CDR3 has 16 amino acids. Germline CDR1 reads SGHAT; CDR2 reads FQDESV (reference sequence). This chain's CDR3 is CASSGRDRGPGETQYF. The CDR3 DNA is TGTGCCAGCAGCGGACGGGACAGGGGGCCAGGGGAGACCCAGTACTTC.

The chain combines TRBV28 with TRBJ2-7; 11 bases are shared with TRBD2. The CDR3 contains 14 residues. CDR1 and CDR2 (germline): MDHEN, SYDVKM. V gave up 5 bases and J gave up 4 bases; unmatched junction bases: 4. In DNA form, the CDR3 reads TGTGCCAGCAGTGTAGCGGGAGGGGCATACGAGCAGTACTTC. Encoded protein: CASSVAGGAYEQYF.

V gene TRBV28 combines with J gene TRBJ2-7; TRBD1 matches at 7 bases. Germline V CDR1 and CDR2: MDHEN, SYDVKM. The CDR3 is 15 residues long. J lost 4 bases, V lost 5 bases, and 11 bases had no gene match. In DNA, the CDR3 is TGTGCCAGCAGTGCATTCCAAGGGGGCGTGTACGAGCAGTACTTC. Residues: CASSAFQGGVYEQYF. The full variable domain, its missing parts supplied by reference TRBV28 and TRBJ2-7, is DVKVTQSSRYLVKRTGEKVFLECVQDMDHENMFWYRQDPGLGLRLIYFSYDVKMKEKGDIPEGYSVSREKKERFSLILESASTNQTSMYLCASSAFQGGVYEQYFGPGTRLTVT.

The chain's CDR3 is CATSVMGGGGTQYF. DNA of the CDR3: TGTGCCACCAGTGTAATGGGTGGGGGAGGGACGCAGTATTTT. The chain combines TRBV24-1 with TRBJ2-3, with 7 bases fitting TRBD2. The CDR3 covers 14 residues. V lost 5 bases to trimming and J lost 9 bases; unmatched junction nucleotides: 10. Germline V lookup: CDR1 KGHDR, CDR2 SFDVKD.

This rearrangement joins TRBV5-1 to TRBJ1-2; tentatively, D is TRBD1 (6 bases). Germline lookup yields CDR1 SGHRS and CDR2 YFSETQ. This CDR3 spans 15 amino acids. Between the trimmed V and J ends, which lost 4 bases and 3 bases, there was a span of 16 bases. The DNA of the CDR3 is TGCGCCAGCAGCCGGTGGGGGGGCGAAGACTATGGCTACACCTTC. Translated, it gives CASSRWGGEDYGYTF.

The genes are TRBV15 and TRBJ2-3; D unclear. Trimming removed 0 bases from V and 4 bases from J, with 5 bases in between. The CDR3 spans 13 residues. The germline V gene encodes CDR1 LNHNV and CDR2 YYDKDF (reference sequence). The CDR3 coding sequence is TGTGCCACCAGCAGAGATCCTTCAGATACGCAGTATTTT. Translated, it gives CATSRDPSDTQYF.

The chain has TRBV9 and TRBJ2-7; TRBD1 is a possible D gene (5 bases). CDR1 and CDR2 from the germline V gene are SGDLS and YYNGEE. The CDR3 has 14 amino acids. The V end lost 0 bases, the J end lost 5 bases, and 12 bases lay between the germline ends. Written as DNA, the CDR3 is TGTGCCAGCAGCGTAGCCTCAGGGTGGGACGAGCAGTACTTC. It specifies CASSVASGWDEQYF.

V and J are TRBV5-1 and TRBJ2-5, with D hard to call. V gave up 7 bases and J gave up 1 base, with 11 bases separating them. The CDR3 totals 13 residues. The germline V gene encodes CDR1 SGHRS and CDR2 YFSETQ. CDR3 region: CASSVGFQETQYF. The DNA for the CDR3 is TGCGCCAGCTCCGTCGGGTTCCAAGAGACCCAGTACTTC.

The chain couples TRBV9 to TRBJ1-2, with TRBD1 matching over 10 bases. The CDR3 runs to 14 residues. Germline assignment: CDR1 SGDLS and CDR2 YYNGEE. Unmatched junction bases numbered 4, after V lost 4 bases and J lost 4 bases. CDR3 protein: CASSPWTGGYGYTF. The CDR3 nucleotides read TGTGCCAGCAGCCCATGGACAGGGGGCTATGGCTACACCTTC.

The CDR3 nucleotides read TGTGCCAGCTCACGGGGGACTAGCGGGATCATCGATACGCAGTATTTT. This codes for CASSRGTSGIIDTQYF. The chain has TRBV18 and TRBJ2-3, with 13 bases lining up with TRBD2. V trimming: 4 bases; J trimming: 6 bases; junction bases outside the gene matches: 7. The germline V gene has CDR1 KGHSH and CDR2 LQKENI. The CDR3 covers 16 residues.

Written as DNA, the CDR3 is TGTGCCAGCAGTGGAGAAACTGTGAAAGCTTTCTTT. Translation: CASSGETVKAFF. This sequence joins TRBV2 and TRBJ1-1; D is undetermined. Trimming left V 4 bases short and J 9 bases short, with 12 bases between. The CDR3 is 12 amino acids. The V gene's germline CDR1 is SNHLY and CDR2 FYNNEI.

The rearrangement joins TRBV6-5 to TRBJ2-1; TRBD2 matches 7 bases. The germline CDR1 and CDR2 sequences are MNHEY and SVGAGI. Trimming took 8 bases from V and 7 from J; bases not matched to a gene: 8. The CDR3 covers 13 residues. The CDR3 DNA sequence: TGTGCCAGCTCACGCGGGAGAGGGAATGAGCAGTTCTTC. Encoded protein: CASSRGRGNEQFF.

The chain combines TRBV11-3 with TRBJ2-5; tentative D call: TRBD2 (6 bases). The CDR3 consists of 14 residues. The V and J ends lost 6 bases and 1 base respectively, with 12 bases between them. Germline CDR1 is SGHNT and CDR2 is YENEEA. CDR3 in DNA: TGTGCCAGCAGGTACGGGGGTTCCCAAGAGACCCAGTACTTC. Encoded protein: CASRYGGSQETQYF.

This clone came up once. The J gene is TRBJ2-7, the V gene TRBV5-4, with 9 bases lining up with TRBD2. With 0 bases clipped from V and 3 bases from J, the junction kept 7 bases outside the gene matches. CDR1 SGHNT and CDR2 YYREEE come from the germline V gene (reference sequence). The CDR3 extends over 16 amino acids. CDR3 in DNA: TGTGCCAGCAGCTTGGCTTGGTCTAGCGGGGACTACGAGCAGTACTTC. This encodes CASSLAWSSGDYEQYF.

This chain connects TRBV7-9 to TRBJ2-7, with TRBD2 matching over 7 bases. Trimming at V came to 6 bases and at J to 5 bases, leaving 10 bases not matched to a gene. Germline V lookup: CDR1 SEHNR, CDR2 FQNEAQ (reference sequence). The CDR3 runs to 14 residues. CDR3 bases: TGTGCCAGCAGTATGCAGGGAGGGCACGACGAGCAGTACTTC. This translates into CASSMQGGHDEQYF. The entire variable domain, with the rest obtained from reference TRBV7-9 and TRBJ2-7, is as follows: DTGVSQNPRHKITKRGQNVTFRCDPISEHNRLYWYRQTLGQGPEFLTYFQNEAQLEKSRLLSDRFSAERPKGSFSTLEIQRTEQGDSAMYLCASSMQGGHDEQYFGPGTRLTVT.

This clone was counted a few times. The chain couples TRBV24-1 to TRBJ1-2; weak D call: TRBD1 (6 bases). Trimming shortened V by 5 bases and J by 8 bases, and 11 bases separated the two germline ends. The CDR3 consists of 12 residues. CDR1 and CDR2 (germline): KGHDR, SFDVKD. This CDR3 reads CATSADSRGYTF. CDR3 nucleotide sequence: TGTGCCACCAGTGCGGACAGTCGAGGCTACACCTTC.

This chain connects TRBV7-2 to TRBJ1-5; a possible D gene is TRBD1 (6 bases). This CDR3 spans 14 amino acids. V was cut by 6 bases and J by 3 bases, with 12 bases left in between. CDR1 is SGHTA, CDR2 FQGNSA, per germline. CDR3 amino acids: CASSRGQFNQPQHF. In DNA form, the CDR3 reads TGTGCCAGCAGTCGTGGACAGTTCAATCAGCCCCAGCATTTT.

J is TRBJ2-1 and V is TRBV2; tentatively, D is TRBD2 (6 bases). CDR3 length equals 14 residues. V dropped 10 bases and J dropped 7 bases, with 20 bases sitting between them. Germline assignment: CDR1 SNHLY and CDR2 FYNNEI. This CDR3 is CATNRDSYRNEQFF. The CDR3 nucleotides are TGTGCCACTAACCGGGACTCATACAGGAATGAGCAGTTCTTC. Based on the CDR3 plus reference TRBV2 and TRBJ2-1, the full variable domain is EPEVTQTPSHQVTQMGQEVILRCVPISNHLYFYWYRQILGQKVEFLVSFYNNEISEKSEIFDDQFSVERPDGSNFTLKIRSTKLEDSAMYFCATNRDSYRNEQFFGPGTRLTVL.

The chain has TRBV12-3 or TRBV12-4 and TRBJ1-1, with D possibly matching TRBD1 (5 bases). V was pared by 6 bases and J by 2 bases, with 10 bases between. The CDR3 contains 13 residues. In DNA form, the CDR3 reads TGTGCCAGCAGCCTGACAGAAAACACTGAAGCTTTCTTT. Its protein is CASSLTENTEAFF.

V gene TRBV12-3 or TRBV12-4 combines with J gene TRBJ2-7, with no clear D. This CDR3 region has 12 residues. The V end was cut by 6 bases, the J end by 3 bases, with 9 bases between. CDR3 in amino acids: CASSLDLYEQYF. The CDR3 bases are TGTGCCAGCAGCCTAGACCTCTACGAGCAGTACTTC.

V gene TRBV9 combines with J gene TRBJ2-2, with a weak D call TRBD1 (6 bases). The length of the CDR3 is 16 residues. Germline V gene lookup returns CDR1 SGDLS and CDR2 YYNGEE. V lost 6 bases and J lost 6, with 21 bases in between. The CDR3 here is CASTDPTGPSAGELFF. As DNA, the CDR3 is TGTGCCAGCACCGACCCCACAGGGCCAAGCGCCGGGGAGCTGTTTTTT. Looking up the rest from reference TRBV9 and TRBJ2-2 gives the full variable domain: DSGVTQTPKHLITATGQRVTLRCSPRSGDLSVYWYQQSLDQGLQFLIQYYNGEERAKGNILERFSAQQFPDLHSELNLSSLELGDSALYFCASTDPTGPSAGELFFGEGSRLTVL.

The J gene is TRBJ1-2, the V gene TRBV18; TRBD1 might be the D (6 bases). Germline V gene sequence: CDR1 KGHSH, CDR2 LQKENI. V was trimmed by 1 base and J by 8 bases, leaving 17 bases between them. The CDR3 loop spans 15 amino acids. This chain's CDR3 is CASSPLIQGLRGYTF. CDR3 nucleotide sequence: TGTGCCAGCTCACCACTGATTCAGGGGTTGCGAGGCTACACCTTC.

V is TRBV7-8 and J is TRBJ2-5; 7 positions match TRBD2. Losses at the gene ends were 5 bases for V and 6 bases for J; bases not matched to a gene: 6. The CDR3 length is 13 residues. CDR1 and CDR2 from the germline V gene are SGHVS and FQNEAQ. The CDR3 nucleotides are TGTGCCAGCAGCCGGGACTATATAAAGACCCAGTACTTC. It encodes CASSRDYIKTQYF.

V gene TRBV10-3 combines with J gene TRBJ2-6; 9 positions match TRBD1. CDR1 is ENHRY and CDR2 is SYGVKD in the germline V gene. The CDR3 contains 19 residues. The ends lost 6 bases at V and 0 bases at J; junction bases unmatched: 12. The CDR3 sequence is CAISPTWGQGSSGANVLTF. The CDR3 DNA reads TGTGCCATCAGCCCTACCTGGGGACAGGGCAGCTCTGGGGCCAACGTCCTGACTTTC.

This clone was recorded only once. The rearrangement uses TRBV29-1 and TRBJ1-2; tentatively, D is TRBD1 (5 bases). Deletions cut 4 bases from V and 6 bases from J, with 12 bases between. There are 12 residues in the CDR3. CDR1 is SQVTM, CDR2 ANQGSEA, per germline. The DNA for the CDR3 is TGCAGCGTTGGAGCGGGGGTTGATGGCTACACCTTC. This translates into CSVGAGVDGYTF. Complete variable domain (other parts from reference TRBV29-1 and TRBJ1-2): SAVISQKPSRDICQRGTSLTIQCQVDSQVTMMFWYRQQPGQSLTLIATANQGSEATYESGFVIDKFPISRPNLTFSTLTVSNMSPEDSSIYLCSVGAGVDGYTFGSGTRLTVV.